The 30 T cell receptor beta chains in this list originate from one sample, sequenced in a study of OX40 agonist ivuxolimab in advanced cancers. Clones were sequenced by immunoSEQ multiplex PCR, and TCRdb holds only the in-frame ones, with some missing. The data contain fewer than 90,000 clones, over 90% of them singletons. The sequencing used CD4+ or CD8+ T cells sorted from blood, collected in a trial of the OX40 agonist ivuxolimab. Receptors originate from an adult with an advanced solid tumor such as melanoma, head and neck, liver or kidney cancer.

The chain employs TRBV11-2 and TRBJ2-1; D uncertain. V lost 6 bases to trimming and J lost 4 bases, with 19 bases between them. The CDR3 is 16 amino acids. CDR1 is SGHAT, CDR2 FQNNGV, per germline. Here the CDR3 DNA reads TGTGCCAGCAGTCCCCTACGGGTAGTGGGATACAATGAGCAGTTCTTC. Translated, it gives CASSPLRVVGYNEQFF.

Here the CDR3 DNA reads TGTGCCAGCAGTGCGGGGACTAGCGGGGGGTGGTACAATGAGCAGTTCTTC. It is translated as CASSAGTSGGWYNEQFF. V is TRBV2 and J is TRBJ2-1; 15 bases line up with TRBD2. The CDR3 is made up of 17 amino acids. The V gene end was trimmed by 4 bases and the J gene end by 4 bases; junction bases not matched to a gene: 5. Germline V lookup: CDR1 SNHLY, CDR2 FYNNEI.

V usage is TRBV7-9 and J usage is TRBJ1-2; D may be TRBD1 (5 bases). This CDR3 region has 13 residues. V was trimmed by 5 bases and J by 6 bases, leaving 13 bases between them. The germline CDR1 and CDR2 sequences are SEHNR and FQNEAQ (reference sequence). CDR3 coding DNA: TGTGCCAGCAGCCCCCGGGACTCCGATGGCTACACCTTC. It codes for CASSPRDSDGYTF. Based on the CDR3 plus reference TRBV7-9 and TRBJ1-2, the full variable domain is DTGVSQNPRHKITKRGQNVTFRCDPISEHNRLYWYRQTLGQGPEFLTYFQNEAQLEKSRLLSDRFSAERPKGSFSTLEIQRTEQGDSAMYLCASSPRDSDGYTFGSGTRLTVV.

This sequence joins TRBV6-1 and TRBJ1-3; D is ambiguous. V was cut by 2 bases and J by 8 bases, with 7 bases left in between. The CDR3 runs 12 residues. The germline CDR1 and CDR2 sequences are MNHNS and SASEGT. This CDR3 reads CASSERGYTIYF. Here the CDR3 DNA reads TGTGCCAGCAGTGAACGGGGATACACCATATATTTT.

This chain connects TRBV5-6 to TRBJ2-5, with D tentatively TRBD1 or TRBD2 (5 bases each). Germline values: CDR1 SGHDT, CDR2 YYEEEE. The V end was cut by 5 bases, the J end by 4 bases, with 12 bases between. CDR3 size: 13 residues. The CDR3 protein is CASSSGARETQYF. CDR3 DNA: TGTGCCAGCAGTTCCGGGGCGCGAGAGACCCAGTACTTC. The full variable domain, its missing parts supplied by reference TRBV5-6 and TRBJ2-5, is DAGVTQSPTHLIKTRGQQVTLRCSPKSGHDTVSWYQQALGQGPQFIFQYYEEEERQRGNFPDRFSGHQFPNYSSELNVNALLLGDSALYLCASSSGARETQYFGPGTRLLVL.

This rearrangement joins TRBV27 to TRBJ1-2; D is undetermined. This CDR3 is built from 17 residues. V was shortened by 2 bases and J by 4 bases, with 20 bases between the two germline ends. CDR1 MNHEY and CDR2 SMNVEV come from the germline V gene (reference sequence). The DNA of the CDR3 is TGTGCCAGCAGTTTACAAGGCAGCCTACAACAGTTCTATGGCTACACCTTC. It codes for CASSLQGSLQQFYGYTF.

V gene TRBV18 combines with J gene TRBJ2-5; 11 bases fit TRBD2. The CDR3 contains 16 residues. Germline lookup yields CDR1 KGHSH and CDR2 LQKENI. The junction had 8 bases not matched to a gene; V was cut back by 6 bases and J by 2 bases. CDR3 sequence: CASSHTSGGLQETQYF. The CDR3 DNA is TGTGCCAGCTCCCACACTAGCGGGGGACTTCAAGAGACCCAGTACTTC.

V and J are TRBV4-3 and TRBJ2-2; 9 bases agree with TRBD1. The CDR3 spans 17 residues. V shed 0 bases, J shed 2 bases, and the junction held 4 bases outside the gene matches. In germline, CDR1 is LGHNA, CDR2 YSLEER. Written as DNA, the CDR3 is TGCGCCAGCAGCCAAGAGTCAACAGGGGGCAACACCGGGGAGCTGTTTTTT. Its translation: CASSQESTGGNTGELFF.

The chain has TRBV2 and TRBJ1-4, with TRBD1 identical over 7 bases. This CDR3 is 15 amino acids long. The V gene's germline CDR1 is SNHLY and CDR2 FYNNEI. Trimming at V came to 1 base and at J to 4 bases, leaving 3 bases not matched to a gene. The CDR3 loop is CASSEEGAFNEKLFF. The CDR3 bases are TGTGCCAGCAGTGAAGAGGGGGCCTTTAATGAAAAACTGTTTTTT.

CDR3 nucleotides: TGTGCCAGCAGCAGGGTCTTGGATGGCTACACCTTC. Amino acids: CASSRVLDGYTF. V usage is TRBV7-8 and J usage is TRBJ1-2; no definite D call. V was trimmed by 5 bases and J by 6 bases, leaving 10 bases between them. CDR3 length equals 12 residues. Germline V CDR1 and CDR2: SGHVS, FQNEAQ.

V and J are TRBV7-2 and TRBJ2-5, with 7 positions matching TRBD1. V lost 2 bases, J lost 5 bases, and 8 bases stayed unmatched. Germline V gives CDR1 SGHTA, CDR2 FQGNSA. The CDR3 is 15 amino acids. The CDR3 protein is CASSLKRGREETQYF. The CDR3 bases are TGTGCCAGCAGCTTAAAAAGGGGGCGCGAGGAGACCCAGTACTTC.

The V and J genes are TRBV9 and TRBJ1-2; 7 bases line up with TRBD1. The CDR3 sequence is 16 residues long. V trimming: 0 bases; J trimming: 0 bases; junction bases outside the gene matches: 5. Germline CDR1 reads SGDLS; CDR2 reads YYNGEE. The CDR3 sequence: CASSVGQGGSNYGYTF. In DNA, the CDR3 is TGTGCCAGCAGCGTAGGGCAGGGGGGCTCTAACTATGGCTACACCTTC.

The chain has TRBV28 and TRBJ2-5; D gene ambiguous. The CDR3 length is 11 residues. Trimming took 3 bases from V and 1 from J, leaving 0 bases between them. Germline assignment: CDR1 MDHEN and CDR2 SYDVKM. The CDR3 bases are TGTGCCAGCAGTTTCCAAGAGACCCAGTACTTC. Translation: CASSFQETQYF.

The rearrangement links TRBV19 to TRBJ1-5; TRBD1 aligns across 8 bases. The CDR3 has 13 residues. J gave up 4 bases and V 6 bases, and 2 bases lay outside the gene matches. Germline CDR1 and CDR2: LNHDA and SQIVND (reference sequence). The CDR3 DNA sequence: TGTGCCAGTAGAGGACAGGGAAATCAGCCCCAGCATTTT. The encoded protein is CASRGQGNQPQHF.

The V and J genes are TRBV2 and TRBJ2-1; D is perhaps TRBD2 (6 bases). V lost 8 bases to trimming and J lost 5 bases, with 13 bases between them. This CDR3 region has 13 residues. CDR1 SNHLY and CDR2 FYNNEI come from the germline V gene. In nucleotides, the CDR3 is TGTGCCAGCGGACCGGGACTCCACAATGAGCAGTTCTTC. This codes for CASGPGLHNEQFF.

This chain joins TRBV5-5 and TRBJ1-5, with D maybe TRBD1 (5 bases). The CDR3 length is 14 residues. V lost 0 bases to trimming and J lost 5 bases, with 9 bases between them. CDR1 is SGHKS and CDR2 is YYEKEE in the germline V gene (reference sequence). CDR3 amino acids: CASSLGQGYQPQHF. The CDR3 DNA sequence: TGTGCCAGCAGCTTGGGGCAGGGCTATCAGCCCCAGCATTTT.

This clone occurred once. V gene TRBV13 combines with J gene TRBJ1-1; tentatively, D is TRBD1 (5 bases). Germline values: CDR1 PRHDT, CDR2 FYEKMQ (reference sequence). The CDR3 covers 17 residues. V lost 1 base, J lost 4 bases, and 19 bases lay in between. CDR3 residues: CASSLVAAGPLGTEAFF. The CDR3 nucleotides read TGTGCCAGCAGCTTAGTCGCGGCGGGACCTTTGGGCACTGAAGCTTTCTTT.

V usage is TRBV28 and J usage is TRBJ2-7; TRBD2 matches at 8 bases. Per the germline V gene, CDR1 is MDHEN and CDR2 is SYDVKM. This CDR3 region has 17 residues. With 6 bases clipped from V and 5 bases from J, the junction kept 18 bases outside the gene matches. CDR3 nucleotide sequence: TGTGCCAGCAGCCCACTCGACCGGGGGGGGACGTCGGACGAGCAGTACTTC. Protein: CASSPLDRGGTSDEQYF.

The chain uses TRBV9 and TRBJ1-4, with TRBD1 matching over 9 bases. The germline CDR1 and CDR2 sequences are SGDLS and YYNGEE. This CDR3 spans 15 amino acids. V was pared by 3 bases and J by 5 bases, with 5 bases of the junction left unmatched. The CDR3 DNA is TGTGCCAGCAGCGGACCGGGACAGGGAAATGAAAAACTGTTTTTT. Residues: CASSGPGQGNEKLFF.

This clone was seen a single time. The rearrangement links TRBV9 to TRBJ2-1; D is ambiguous. The CDR3 runs 13 residues. Germline V CDR1 and CDR2: SGDLS, YYNGEE. With 4 bases removed from V and 6 bases from J, the gap between germline ends came to 11 bases. The CDR3 is CASSLIPGNEQFF. The DNA for the CDR3 is TGTGCCAGCAGCCTCATCCCGGGCAATGAGCAGTTCTTC. The variable domain in full, with the rest retrieved from reference TRBV9 and TRBJ2-1, is DSGVTQTPKHLITATGQRVTLRCSPRSGDLSVYWYQQSLDQGLQFLIQYYNGEERAKGNILERFSAQQFPDLHSELNLSSLELGDSALYFCASSLIPGNEQFFGPGTRLTVL.

This chain links TRBV4-3 with TRBJ2-1; unclear D gene. This CDR3 comprises 13 residues. Germline loops: CDR1 LGHNA, CDR2 YSLEER. V lost 0 bases, J lost 8 bases, and 8 bases lay in between. The CDR3 DNA sequence: TGCGCCAGCAGCCAAGATAATTCCCATGAGCAGTTCTTC. This encodes CASSQDNSHEQFF.

V is TRBV27 and J is TRBJ2-3; D is undetermined. The CDR3 has 14 residues. V shed 0 bases and J shed 2 bases, with 6 bases lying between them. Germline CDR1 MNHEY, CDR2 SMNVEV (reference sequence). CDR3 sequence: CASSLSVNTDTQYF. The CDR3 nucleotides read TGTGCCAGCAGTTTATCGGTTAACACAGATACGCAGTATTTT.

This rearrangement joins TRBV28 to TRBJ2-7; D is ambiguous. The CDR3 has 13 amino acids. Between the trimmed V and J ends, which lost 2 bases and 2 bases, there was a span of 7 bases. Germline V gene data show CDR1 as MDHEN and CDR2 as SYDVKM. This chain's CDR3 is CASSLRVAYEQYF. As DNA, the CDR3 is TGTGCCAGCAGTTTAAGGGTTGCCTACGAGCAGTACTTC.

The chain couples TRBV4-1 to TRBJ2-1; 10 bases fit TRBD1. This CDR3 spans 15 amino acids. Germline V gene lookup returns CDR1 MGHRA and CDR2 YSYEKL. The V gene end was trimmed by 4 bases and the J gene end by 5 bases; junction bases not matched to a gene: 5. The CDR3 loop reads CASSLRQGAHNEQFF. CDR3 nucleotide sequence: TGCGCCAGCAGCCTACGACAGGGGGCGCACAATGAGCAGTTCTTC.

The chain couples TRBV7-8 to TRBJ2-5, with TRBD2 matching 9 bases. The germline gives CDR1 SGHVS, CDR2 FQNEAQ. The ends lost 1 base at V and 5 bases at J; junction bases unmatched: 2. The CDR3 extends over 14 amino acids. The CDR3 region is CASSLGGRAETQYF. CDR3 nucleotides: TGTGCCAGCAGCTTAGGCGGGAGGGCGGAGACCCAGTACTTC.

J is TRBJ1-1 and V is TRBV19; 7 bases fit TRBD1. Germline V lookup: CDR1 LNHDA, CDR2 SQIVND (reference sequence). This CDR3 contains 14 residues. Trimming at V came to 4 bases and at J to 5 bases, leaving 7 bases not matched to a gene. CDR3 amino acids: CASSTPGGRTEAFF. DNA for the CDR3: TGTGCCAGTAGTACCCCAGGGGGAAGGACTGAAGCTTTCTTT.

The genes are TRBV4-1 and TRBJ2-3; D is uncertain. Germline V lookup: CDR1 MGHRA, CDR2 YSYEKL. This CDR3 spans 12 amino acids. Trimming took off 4 bases at V and 5 bases at J, with 7 bases between the two ends. CDR3 DNA: TGCGCCAGCAGCCCGGGCGGAGATACGCAGTATTTT. Translated: CASSPGGDTQYF.

The V and J genes are TRBV2 and TRBJ2-1, with 11 bases identical to TRBD1. This CDR3 region has 15 residues. With V trimmed by 5 bases and J by 8 bases, 8 bases remained unmatched. Germline CDR1 SNHLY, CDR2 FYNNEI. CDR3 region: CASSPRDRGSYEQFF. DNA of the CDR3: TGTGCCAGCAGTCCGCGGGACAGGGGGTCGTATGAGCAGTTCTTC.

The rearrangement uses TRBV27 and TRBJ2-7, with 9 positions matching TRBD1. The junction had 9 bases not matched to a gene; V was cut back by 5 bases and J by 4 bases. CDR1 and CDR2 from the germline V gene are MNHEY and SMNVEV (reference sequence). The CDR3 extends over 15 amino acids. The CDR3 bases are TGTGCCAGCAGTATCCGGACAGGGGCGGCGTACGAGCAGTACTTC. This translates into CASSIRTGAAYEQYF.

The chain couples TRBV30 to TRBJ1-2; D gene uncertain. The V gene lost 7 bases and the J gene lost 8 bases, with 20 bases spanning the gap. The CDR3 consists of 13 residues. CDR1 GTSNPN and CDR2 SVGIG come from the germline V gene (reference sequence). CDR3 amino acids: CASVWAVTEGYTF. In DNA form, the CDR3 reads TGTGCCTCGGTCTGGGCGGTCACGGAAGGCTACACCTTC.